This T cell receptor (beta chain) was recorded in a study of blood T cells in healthy people across ages. Overall study results and limits: Any changes in expanded clonotypes were possibly confounded, as donor CMV status remained unknown.

Per the germline V gene, CDR1 is DFQATT and CDR2 is SNEGSKA (reference sequence). This CDR3 contains 13 residues. This clonotype showed up just a few times. Antigen unknown. The junction shows a germline mismatch at one end, possibly a read error. Researchers report isolating at least 6 million PBMCs per sample. For the second PCR, which ran for roughly 6 to 12 cycles, a sample-barcoded 5' primer and a J-beta primer mix were used. A tag from a template-switch adaptor with 12 random nucleotides marked each cDNA molecule. TCRdb analysed the 5' RACE reads with MiXCR anew, one entry per CDR3 protein. Of hundreds of thousands of distinct CDR3 sequences in the sample, approximately 21% were seen once.

Sequencing input: blood. The receptor was isolated from a man aged 70 or older in good health. The V and J genes are TRBV20-1 and TRBJ2-7; D unresolved. The CDR3 region has the DNA TGCGGTGCTAGAGATGAGATGTCCTACGAGCAGTACTTC. Translating it yields CGARDEMSYEQYF.